Shown below are 27 T cell receptor beta chains from a single sample sequenced in a study of blood T cell repertoires in COVID-19. Sequencing used immunoSEQ multiplex PCR; TCRdb keeps in-frame clones, though not all of them. The data contain roughly 150,000 clones, more than 75% of them singletons. The sequencing input was peripheral blood. All receptors come from a man aged 18 to 30 with COVID-19, enrolled during active disease.

For the CDR3, the DNA is TGTGCCAGCAGTTGGGACAGGGGAGGCACCATATATTTT. Its protein product is CASSWDRGGTIYF. The J gene is TRBJ1-3, the V gene TRBV28, with 10 bases identical to TRBD1. With 4 bases clipped from V and 9 bases from J, the junction kept 3 bases outside the gene matches. The CDR3 length is 13 residues. In germline, CDR1 is MDHEN, CDR2 SYDVKM.

The V call is TRBV10-3, the J call TRBJ2-1; 7 bases align to TRBD2. V was clipped by 2 bases and J by 3 bases; unmatched bases: 4. The CDR3 length is 15 residues. From germline, CDR1 is ENHRY and CDR2 SYGVKD. The CDR3 region has the DNA TGTGCCATCAGTGAGCCGACTAGCAACTACAATGAGCAGTTCTTC. It encodes CAISEPTSNYNEQFF.

This clone was seen just once. CDR3: CASSRLSSGSSYEQYF. The CDR3 nucleotides are TGTGCCAGTAGCCGCCTTTCTAGCGGTAGCTCCTACGAGCAGTACTTC. The V gene is TRBV19, the J gene TRBJ2-7; 7 bases agree with TRBD2. V shed 6 bases, J shed 0 bases, and the junction held 11 bases outside the gene matches. CDR3 length: 16 amino acids. In germline, CDR1 is LNHDA, CDR2 SQIVND (reference sequence).

This clone was observed a single time. The J gene is TRBJ2-1, the V gene TRBV5-4, with D unresolved. The germline V and J ends were trimmed by 0 bases and 10 bases, with 11 bases remaining between them. Looked up from germline, CDR1 is SGHNT and CDR2 is YYREEE (reference sequence). The CDR3 totals 13 residues. The CDR3 nucleotides are TGTGCCAGCAGCTTGGGAGGTAGCATGGAGCAGTTCTTC. Its protein is CASSLGGSMEQFF.

The chain carries TRBV19 and TRBJ2-5, with 7 bases identical to TRBD2. The V gene end was trimmed by 3 bases and the J gene end by 2 bases; junction bases not matched to a gene: 6. The CDR3 totals 15 residues. Germline V gives CDR1 LNHDA, CDR2 SQIVND (reference sequence). The CDR3 region is CASSIGREGQETQYF. The CDR3 coding sequence is TGTGCCAGTAGTATTGGCAGGGAGGGGCAAGAGACCCAGTACTTC.

There are a few counts of this clone. The chain employs TRBV28 and TRBJ1-6, with 8 bases matching TRBD1. CDR3 length: 20 residues. The junction had 18 bases not matched to a gene; V was cut back by 4 bases and J by 4 bases. From germline, CDR1 is MDHEN and CDR2 SYDVKM. As DNA, the CDR3 is TGTGCCAGCAGTTCTATAACCGACAGGGGCATCGAGCCTTATAATTCACCCCTCCACTTT. It is translated as CASSSITDRGIEPYNSPLHF.

This clone has only one observation. The DNA for the CDR3 is TGTGCCAGCAGCTTATCCTCCAGGGGGCATGGCTACACCTTC. Its protein is CASSLSSRGHGYTF. The chain links TRBV7-9 to TRBJ1-2; 8 nucleotides align to TRBD1. V shed 2 bases and J 6 bases; nucleotides not matched to a gene: 5. The CDR3 loop spans 14 amino acids. Per the germline V gene, CDR1 is SEHNR and CDR2 is FQNEAQ (reference sequence).

The V gene is TRBV27, the J gene TRBJ2-1; TRBD2 is a possible D gene (6 bases). Per germline, CDR1 MNHEY and CDR2 SMNVEV (reference sequence). V shed 5 bases and J shed 7 bases, with 15 bases lying between them. The CDR3 totals 14 residues. The CDR3 nucleotides read TGTGCCAGCAGTCCGCTCGGACGGGAGAATGAGCAGTTCTTC. Translating it yields CASSPLGRENEQFF.

The chain uses TRBV7-8 and TRBJ2-3; TRBD2 matches at 7 bases. Germline trimming cut 5 bases from V and 5 bases from J; bases unmatched to any gene: 10. Germline-derived CDR1 and CDR2 are SGHVS and FQNEAQ. There are 15 residues in the CDR3. The CDR3 is CASSMPAGVGDTQYF. The CDR3 nucleotides are TGTGCCAGCAGCATGCCGGCGGGAGTGGGAGATACGCAGTATTTT.

The J gene is TRBJ2-7, the V gene TRBV19; 7 bases match TRBD1. From germline, CDR1 is LNHDA and CDR2 SQIVND (reference sequence). This CDR3 is built from 14 residues. J gave up 0 bases and V 5 bases, and 4 bases lay outside the gene matches. The CDR3 nucleotides are TGTGCCAGTAGTTACAGGGGTAGCTCCTACGAGCAGTACTTC. It is translated as CASSYRGSSYEQYF.

The V call is TRBV27, the J call TRBJ1-5; 7 positions match TRBD1. V was clipped by 7 bases and J by 4 bases; unmatched bases: 7. Germline lookup yields CDR1 MNHEY and CDR2 SMNVEV (reference sequence). This CDR3 is 14 amino acids long. CDR3 sequence (DNA): TGTGCCAGCACTCCAGGGGGTAAGAATCAGCCCCAGCATTTT. This gives the protein CASTPGGKNQPQHF.

This chain joins TRBV9 and TRBJ2-1, with TRBD2 identical over 9 bases. The germline CDR1 and CDR2 sequences are SGDLS and YYNGEE. J was trimmed by 7 bases and V by 6 bases; bases with no gene match: 14. This CDR3 contains 16 residues. CDR3 region: CASTTQAGGPWNEQFF. CDR3 in DNA: TGTGCCAGCACCACGCAAGCGGGAGGCCCTTGGAATGAGCAGTTCTTC.

The chain carries TRBV6-4 and TRBJ1-5; 7 nucleotides match TRBD1. Germline trimming cut 5 bases from V and 4 bases from J; bases unmatched to any gene: 14. CDR1 and CDR2 from the germline V gene are MRHNA and SNTAGT. The CDR3 consists of 17 residues. CDR3 residues: CASSTQGDRSVNQPQHF. The CDR3 DNA sequence: TGTGCCAGCAGTACCCAGGGGGACAGATCGGTTAATCAGCCCCAGCATTTT.

The chain recombines TRBV6-1 with TRBJ1-1; tentative D call: TRBD1 (5 bases). The CDR3 is 16 residues long. With 1 base removed from V and 3 bases from J, the gap between germline ends came to 15 bases. The germline gives CDR1 MNHNS, CDR2 SASEGT. The CDR3 sequence is CASSEVSVGPDTEAFF. DNA for the CDR3: TGTGCCAGCAGTGAAGTTTCGGTGGGGCCCGACACTGAAGCTTTCTTT.

The chain links TRBV9 to TRBJ1-4; D unclear. The CDR3 length is 14 residues. Trimming left V 7 bases short and J 5 bases short, with 15 bases between. CDR1 and CDR2 from the germline V gene are SGDLS and YYNGEE. CDR3 coding DNA: TGTGCCAGCTCCCCGGGAGGTCCAAATGAAAAACTGTTTTTT. Translating it yields CASSPGGPNEKLFF.

The rearrangement uses TRBV30 and TRBJ2-5; TRBD2 matches 10 bases. The CDR3 length is 13 residues. J was trimmed by 5 bases and V by 4 bases; bases with no gene match: 4. Germline assignment: CDR1 GTSNPN and CDR2 SVGIG (reference sequence). The CDR3 spells CAWKGAGGETQYF. CDR3 DNA: TGTGCCTGGAAAGGAGCGGGGGGGGAGACCCAGTACTTC. The full variable domain, with the rest looked up from reference TRBV30 and TRBJ2-5, is SQTIHQWPATLVQPVGSPLSLECTVEGTSNPNLYWYRQAAGRGLQLLFYSVGIGQISSEVPQNLSASRPQDRQFILSSKKLLLSDSGFYLCAWKGAGGETQYFGPGTRLLVL.

J is TRBJ1-6 and V is TRBV27; D not certain. Germline values: CDR1 MNHEY, CDR2 SMNVEV (reference sequence). Deletions cut 5 bases from V and 11 bases from J, with 16 bases between. The CDR3 sequence is 14 residues long. CDR3: CASSPADMRAPLHF. CDR3 coding DNA: TGTGCCAGCAGTCCCGCTGACATGAGAGCACCCCTCCACTTT.

The V gene is TRBV28, the J gene TRBJ1-5; the D gene is possibly TRBD1 (5 bases). Germline V CDR1 and CDR2: MDHEN, SYDVKM. Trimming shortened V by 7 bases and J by 1 base, and 11 bases separated the two germline ends. CDR3 length: 14 amino acids. CDR3 nucleotide sequence: TGTGCCAGCAACGACAGAGGAAGCAATCAGCCCCAGCATTTT. Its translation: CASNDRGSNQPQHF.

The chain links TRBV14 to TRBJ1-1; D unclear. The CDR3 sequence is 12 residues long. The germline gives CDR1 SGHDN, CDR2 FVKESK. V lost 2 bases and J lost 3, with 4 bases in between. The CDR3 DNA is TGTGCCAGCAGCCAACACTACACTGAAGCTTTCTTT. This encodes CASSQHYTEAFF.

The chain is built from TRBV9 and TRBJ1-5; 10 nucleotides line up with TRBD1. Losses at the gene ends were 4 bases for V and 6 bases for J; bases not matched to a gene: 10. Germline lookup yields CDR1 SGDLS and CDR2 YYNGEE. CDR3 length: 16 amino acids. The CDR3 region is CASSPGGQGLFQPQHF. The CDR3 DNA reads as TGTGCCAGCAGCCCAGGGGGACAGGGGTTATTTCAGCCCCAGCATTTT.

The gene calls are TRBV12-3 or TRBV12-4 and TRBJ2-1; 7 bases fit TRBD2. The J segment lost 15 bases and the V segment lost 1 base, leaving 6 bases of the junction unmatched. The CDR3 consists of 12 residues. The chain's CDR3 is CASSLESGNGFF. The CDR3 region has the DNA TGTGCCAGCAGTTTAGAAAGCGGGAACGGGTTCTTC.

V is TRBV7-9 and J is TRBJ1-5; TRBD1 matches at 7 bases. This CDR3 has 13 amino acids. The V gene end was trimmed by 4 bases and the J gene end by 8 bases; junction bases not matched to a gene: 5. Germline V gene lookup returns CDR1 SEHNR and CDR2 FQNEAQ (reference sequence). Written as DNA, the CDR3 is TGTGCCAGCAGCTGGGGCAGGGGGGAGCCCCAGCATTTT. Translated: CASSWGRGEPQHF.

The rearrangement joins TRBV21-1 to TRBJ1-6. TRBV21-1 represents a pseudogene. This CDR3 is 18 amino acids long. The CDR3 reads CASSPPAGLSSYNSPLHF. The DNA for the CDR3 is TGTGCCAGCAGCCCCCCGGCGGGCCTGAGCTCCTATAATTCACCCCTCCACTTT.

Written as DNA, the CDR3 is TGTGCCTGGAACCAGGGACAGTCTTTTTCACCCCTCCACTTT. It translates to CAWNQGQSFSPLHF. The gene calls are TRBV30 and TRBJ1-6; 7 bases map to TRBD1. The CDR3 runs to 14 residues. With V trimmed by 4 bases and J by 9 bases, 9 bases remained unmatched. Germline V CDR1 and CDR2: GTSNPN, SVGIG (reference sequence).

The rearrangement joins TRBV7-2 to TRBJ2-5; 8 bases map to TRBD2. Looked up from germline, CDR1 is SGHTA and CDR2 is FQGNSA. After removal of 1 base from V and 4 bases from J, the junction contained 8 bases not matched to a gene. This CDR3 has 16 amino acids. The CDR3 region has the DNA TGTGCCAGCAGCTTAGTCCCCGGGACTAGTGGAGAGACCCAGTACTTC. Its translation: CASSLVPGTSGETQYF.

V is TRBV3-1 (or the pseudogene TRBV3-2) and J is TRBJ2-1, with 8 bases lining up with TRBD2. The J segment lost 8 bases and the V segment lost 2 bases, leaving 11 bases of the junction unmatched. The germline CDR1 and CDR2 sequences are LGHDT and YNNKEL (reference sequence). This CDR3 comprises 16 residues. The CDR3 DNA follows: TGTGCCAGCAGCCAACGAGGGACTAGTGCGGTGGATGAGCAGTTCTTC. It translates to CASSQRGTSAVDEQFF.

The J gene is TRBJ2-3, the V gene TRBV2; no firm D call. The CDR3 is made up of 17 amino acids. The germline gives CDR1 SNHLY, CDR2 FYNNEI. Trimming took off 7 bases at V and 2 bases at J, with 22 bases between the two ends. The CDR3 DNA follows: TGTGCCAGCAATGCCGAATCGGGTCCCATATTCACAGATACGCAGTATTTT. This translates into CASNAESGPIFTDTQYF.